The table lists the clone carrying this T cell receptor (beta chain) with many counts. Antigen specificity is unknown. CDR1 and CDR2 (germline): MNHNS, SASEGT. V was trimmed by 3 bases and J by 2 bases, leaving 8 bases between them. The length of the CDR3 is 13 residues. TCR beta libraries were built with iRepertoire HTBI primers and Arm-PCR of CDR3 regions. TCRdb reprocessed the multiplex PCR reads via MiXCR and lists one record per CDR3 protein. The table records 400,000 to 550,000 distinct CDR3 sequences, 16% of them present only once. This sample is drawn from a study of regulatory T cells in long-lasting Graves disease. The study, taken as a whole, reports: With persistent disease, TRBV28, TRBJ1-2 and TRBJ2-5 were the favored segments.

Sample time point: newly diagnosed GD, antithyroid drugs for less than 3 months. Following extraction of RNA from PBMCs, that RNA was used to make the TCR library. Enrollment of patients was through an endocrinology department in Xi'an, China. The same sample was also used in a study of T cells in Graves' hyperthyroidism and ophthalmopathy. That source reports: Most expanded thyroid clonotypes above 0.001 also appeared in blood.

The clonotype comes from a woman aged 30 to 39 with Graves disease. The rearrangement uses TRBV6-1 and TRBJ2-7, with no clear D. The sequenced sample was peripheral blood mononuclear cells (PBMCs), obtained at new diagnosis, from a patient treated with antithyroid drugs. The CDR3 here is CASSEPGPYEQYF. As DNA, the CDR3 is TGTGCCAGCAGTGAGCCAGGTCCCTACGAGCAGTACTTC.